The sequence of this T cell receptor beta chain was determined in a study of blood T cell repertoires in COVID-19. The overall study: Acute and convalescent COVID-19 samples came from the United States, Italy and Spain. T cells, B-cell-depleted T cells, or PBMCs supplied cDNA or gDNA.

In the study's own analysis: It was from reference gene primer amplification that nucleated cell counts were estimated. Data came from immunoSEQ multiplex PCR; TCRdb stores just in-frame clones and leaves some out. The V and J calls and clone size come from that table; D and trimming were worked out from the DNA. The sample carries 15,000 to 20,000 clones, around 91% recorded once. The V segment lost 2 bases and the J segment 4 bases; nucleotides outside the gene matches: 2. The germline CDR1 and CDR2 sequences are SGHRS and YFSETQ. CDR3 size: 14 residues. The TCR originated in a man between 60 and 75 years old with active COVID-19. V is TRBV5-1 and J is TRBJ1-2; TRBD1 matches at 10 bases. Sequenced: peripheral blood. The chain's CDR3 is CASSLDRGLYGYTF. The CDR3 coding sequence is TGCGCCAGCAGCTTAGACAGGGGGCTCTATGGCTACACCTTC.